This TCR beta chain emerged from a study of T cell changes during pregnancy in multiple sclerosis. TCRdb's table, derived via immunoSEQ multiplex PCR, lists solely in-frame clones and lacks some. This table has some 21,000 clones, approximately 90% appearing once. Germline V gene sequence: CDR1 GTSNPN, CDR2 SVGIG (reference sequence). J was trimmed by 4 bases and V by 0 bases; bases with no gene match: 0. This CDR3 has 15 amino acids. The material sequenced was CD4+ T cells from peripheral blood mononuclear cells, taken in the third trimester of pregnancy. The chain has TRBV30 and TRBJ2-1; 13 positions agree with TRBD2. The TCR sequence derives from a female donor with multiple sclerosis, enrolled in a pregnancy study. This chain's CDR3 is CAWSVGLAGYNEQFF. For the CDR3, the DNA is TGTGCCTGGAGTGTGGGACTAGCGGGGTACAATGAGCAGTTCTTC.